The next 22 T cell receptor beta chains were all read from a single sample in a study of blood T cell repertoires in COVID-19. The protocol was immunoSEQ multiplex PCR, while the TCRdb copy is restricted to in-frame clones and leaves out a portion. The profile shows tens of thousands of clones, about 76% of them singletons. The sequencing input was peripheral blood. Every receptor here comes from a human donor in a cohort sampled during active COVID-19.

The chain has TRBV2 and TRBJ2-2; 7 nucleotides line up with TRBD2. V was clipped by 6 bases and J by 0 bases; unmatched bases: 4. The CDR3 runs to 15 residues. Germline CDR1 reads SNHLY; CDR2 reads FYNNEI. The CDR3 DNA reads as TGTGCCAGCAGCGTACTAGCGACGAACACCGGGGAGCTGTTTTTT. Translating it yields CASSVLATNTGELFF.

The CDR3 DNA reads as TGTGCCAGCACCGCCTCCGGTGAGTGGGAAGCTTTCTTT. Residues: CASTASGEWEAFF. The chain uses TRBV7-8 and TRBJ1-1, with no clear D. Trimming cost V 7 bases and J 8 bases, with 17 bases left between them. Germline CDR1 and CDR2: SGHVS and FQNEAQ. This CDR3 has 13 residues.

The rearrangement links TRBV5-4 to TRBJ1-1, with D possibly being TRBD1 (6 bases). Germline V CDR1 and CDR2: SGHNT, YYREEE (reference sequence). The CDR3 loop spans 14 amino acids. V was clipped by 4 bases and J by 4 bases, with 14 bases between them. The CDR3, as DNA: TGTGCCAGCAGCCTACAGGGTTCTCTCACTGAAGCTTTCTTT. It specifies CASSLQGSLTEAFF.

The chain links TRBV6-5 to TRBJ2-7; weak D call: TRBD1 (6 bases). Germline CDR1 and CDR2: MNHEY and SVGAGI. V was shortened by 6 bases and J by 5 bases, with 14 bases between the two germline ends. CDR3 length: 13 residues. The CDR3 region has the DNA TGTGCCAGCAGGACCAACAGGGCCCACGAGCAGTACTTC. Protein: CASRTNRAHEQYF.

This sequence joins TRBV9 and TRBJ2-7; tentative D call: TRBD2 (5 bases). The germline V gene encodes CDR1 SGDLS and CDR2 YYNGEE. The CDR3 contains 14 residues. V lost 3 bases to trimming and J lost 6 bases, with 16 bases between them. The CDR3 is CASSAEFGVREQYF. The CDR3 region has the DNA TGTGCCAGCAGCGCCGAATTCGGGGTGCGCGAGCAGTACTTC.

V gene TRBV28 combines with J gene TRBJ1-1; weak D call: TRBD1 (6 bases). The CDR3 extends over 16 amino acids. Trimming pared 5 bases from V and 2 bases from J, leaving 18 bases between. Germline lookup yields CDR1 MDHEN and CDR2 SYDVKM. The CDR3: CASSVRGGPGNTEAFF. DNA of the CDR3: TGTGCCAGCAGTGTCCGGGGGGGGCCGGGAAACACTGAAGCTTTCTTT.

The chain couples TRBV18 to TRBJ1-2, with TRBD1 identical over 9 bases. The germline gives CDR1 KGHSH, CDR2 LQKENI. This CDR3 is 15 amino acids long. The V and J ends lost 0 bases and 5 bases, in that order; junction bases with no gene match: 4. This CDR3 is CASSPPGQGRYGYTF. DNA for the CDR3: TGTGCCAGCTCACCACCGGGACAGGGAAGGTATGGCTACACCTTC.

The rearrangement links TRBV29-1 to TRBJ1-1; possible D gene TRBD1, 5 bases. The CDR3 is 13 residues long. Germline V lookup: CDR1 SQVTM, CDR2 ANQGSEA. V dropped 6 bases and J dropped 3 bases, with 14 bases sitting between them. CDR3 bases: TGCAGCGTCTCAGTCAGGGCGGACACTGAAGCTTTCTTT. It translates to CSVSVRADTEAFF.

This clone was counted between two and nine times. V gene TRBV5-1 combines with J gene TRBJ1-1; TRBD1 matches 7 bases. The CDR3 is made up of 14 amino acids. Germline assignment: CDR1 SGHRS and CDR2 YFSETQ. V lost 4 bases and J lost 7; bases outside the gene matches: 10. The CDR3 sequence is CASSAGTARSEAFF. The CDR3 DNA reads TGCGCCAGCAGCGCCGGGACAGCCAGAAGTGAAGCTTTCTTT.

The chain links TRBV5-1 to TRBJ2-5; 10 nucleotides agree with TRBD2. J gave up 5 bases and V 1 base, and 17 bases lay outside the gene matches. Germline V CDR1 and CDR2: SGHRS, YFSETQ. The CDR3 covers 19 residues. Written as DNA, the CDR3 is TGCGCCAGCAGCTTGAGAGACATAGCGGGAGGAAGGGTGTGGGAGACCCAGTACTTC. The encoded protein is CASSLRDIAGGRVWETQYF.

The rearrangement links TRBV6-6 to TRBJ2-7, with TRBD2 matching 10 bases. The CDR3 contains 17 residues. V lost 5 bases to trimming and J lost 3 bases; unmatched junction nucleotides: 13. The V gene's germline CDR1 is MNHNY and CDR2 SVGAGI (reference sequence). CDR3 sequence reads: CASSPPSVAGGFYEQYF. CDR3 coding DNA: TGTGCCAGCAGTCCCCCCTCGGTAGCGGGAGGTTTCTACGAGCAGTACTTC.

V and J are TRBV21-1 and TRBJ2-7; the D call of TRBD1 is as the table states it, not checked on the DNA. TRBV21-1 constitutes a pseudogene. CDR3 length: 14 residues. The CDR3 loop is CASSIPGTVPEQYF. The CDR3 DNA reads TGTGCCAGCAGCATTCCCGGGACAGTTCCCGAGCAGTACTTC.

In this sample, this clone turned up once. As DNA, the CDR3 is TGCAGCGGGGGGACAGGGTACGAGCAGTACTTC. Translation: CSGGTGYEQYF. The chain is built from TRBV29-1 and TRBJ2-7; TRBD1 aligns across 9 bases. The ends lost 7 bases at V and 4 bases at J; junction bases unmatched: 2. CDR1 is SQVTM and CDR2 is ANQGSEA in the germline V gene. There are 11 residues in the CDR3.

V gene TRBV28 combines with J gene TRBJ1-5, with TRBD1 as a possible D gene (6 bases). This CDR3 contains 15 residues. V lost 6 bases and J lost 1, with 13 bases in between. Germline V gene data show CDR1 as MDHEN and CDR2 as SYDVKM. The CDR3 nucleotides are TGTGCCAGCAGCCCAGGGGATGGGAGCAATCAGCCCCAGCATTTT. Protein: CASSPGDGSNQPQHF.

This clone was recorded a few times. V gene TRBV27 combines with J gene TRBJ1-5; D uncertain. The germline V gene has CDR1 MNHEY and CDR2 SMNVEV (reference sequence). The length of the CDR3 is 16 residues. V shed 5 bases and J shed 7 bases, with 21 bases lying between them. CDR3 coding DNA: TGTGCCAGCAGTCCGGAGAGTCTCTGGTCGGGACAGCCCCAGCATTTT. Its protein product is CASSPESLWSGQPQHF.

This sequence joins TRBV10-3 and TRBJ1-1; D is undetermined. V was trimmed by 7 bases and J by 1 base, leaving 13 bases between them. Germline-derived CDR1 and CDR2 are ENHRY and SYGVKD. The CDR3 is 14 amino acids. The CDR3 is CAITYEGPNTEAFF. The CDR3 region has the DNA TGTGCCATCACTTATGAGGGCCCGAACACTGAAGCTTTCTTT.

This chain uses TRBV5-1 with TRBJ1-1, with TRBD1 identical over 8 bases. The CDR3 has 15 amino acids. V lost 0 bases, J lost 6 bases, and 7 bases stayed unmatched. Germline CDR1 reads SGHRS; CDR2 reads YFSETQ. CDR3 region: CASSLAPTGEPEAFF. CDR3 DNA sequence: TGCGCCAGCAGCTTGGCCCCGACAGGGGAACCTGAAGCTTTCTTT.

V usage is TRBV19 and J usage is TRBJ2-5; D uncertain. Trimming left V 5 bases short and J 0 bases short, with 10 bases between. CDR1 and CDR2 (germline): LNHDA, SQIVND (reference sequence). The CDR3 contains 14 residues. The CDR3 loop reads CASSPRVYQETQYF. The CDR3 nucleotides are TGTGCCAGTAGTCCACGGGTGTACCAAGAGACCCAGTACTTC.

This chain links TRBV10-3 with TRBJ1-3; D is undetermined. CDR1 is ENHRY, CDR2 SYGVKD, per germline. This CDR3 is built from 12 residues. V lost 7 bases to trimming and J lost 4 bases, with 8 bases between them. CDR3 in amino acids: CAITGSGNTIYF. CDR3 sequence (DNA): TGTGCCATCACGGGGTCCGGAAACACCATATATTTT.

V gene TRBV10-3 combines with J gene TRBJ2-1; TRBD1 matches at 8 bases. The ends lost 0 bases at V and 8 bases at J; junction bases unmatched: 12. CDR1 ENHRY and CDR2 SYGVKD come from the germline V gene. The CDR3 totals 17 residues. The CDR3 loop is CAISESGDRPPTDEQFF. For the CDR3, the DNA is TGTGCCATCAGTGAGTCGGGGGACAGGCCCCCCACCGATGAGCAGTTCTTC.

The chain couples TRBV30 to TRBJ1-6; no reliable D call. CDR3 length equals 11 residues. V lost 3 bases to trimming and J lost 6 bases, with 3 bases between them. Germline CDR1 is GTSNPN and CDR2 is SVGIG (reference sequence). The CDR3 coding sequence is TGTGCCTGGAGCGTTAATTCACCCCTCCACTTT. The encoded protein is CAWSVNSPLHF. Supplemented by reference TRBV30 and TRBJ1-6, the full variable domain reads SQTIHQWPATLVQPVGSPLSLECTVEGTSNPNLYWYRQAAGRGLQLLFYSVGIGQISSEVPQNLSASRPQDRQFILSSKKLLLSDSGFYLCAWSVNSPLHFGNGTRLTVT.

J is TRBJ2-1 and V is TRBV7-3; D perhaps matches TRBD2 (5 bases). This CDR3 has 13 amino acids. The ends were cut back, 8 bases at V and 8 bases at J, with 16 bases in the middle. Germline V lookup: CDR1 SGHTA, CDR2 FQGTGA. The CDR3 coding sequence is TGTGCCAGCGGACTCTACCGTGGGGATGAGCAGTTCTTC. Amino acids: CASGLYRGDEQFF.